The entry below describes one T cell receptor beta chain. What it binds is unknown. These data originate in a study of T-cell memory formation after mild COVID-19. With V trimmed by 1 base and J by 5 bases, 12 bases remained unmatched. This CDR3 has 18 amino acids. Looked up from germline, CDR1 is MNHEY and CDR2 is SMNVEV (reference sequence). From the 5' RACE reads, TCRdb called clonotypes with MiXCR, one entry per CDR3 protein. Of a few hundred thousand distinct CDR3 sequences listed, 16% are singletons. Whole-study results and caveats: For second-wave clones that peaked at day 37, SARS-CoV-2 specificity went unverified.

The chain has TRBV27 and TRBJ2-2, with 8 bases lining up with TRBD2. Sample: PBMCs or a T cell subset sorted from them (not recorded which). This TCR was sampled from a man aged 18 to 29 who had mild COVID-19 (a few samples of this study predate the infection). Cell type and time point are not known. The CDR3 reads CASSLFSGGGFSTGELFF. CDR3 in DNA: TGTGCCAGCAGTTTATTCTCGGGAGGGGGATTTTCAACCGGGGAGCTGTTTTTT.